These 19 T cell receptor beta chains were all obtained from the same sample, sequenced in a study of T cells after yellow fever vaccination. TCRdb processed the 5' RACE reads anew with MiXCR; each CDR3 protein has one entry. The profile shows 150,000 to 200,000 distinct CDR3 sequences, less than 9% of them singletons. The sample here was CD4+ T cells sorted from PBMCs, taken 5 to 6 days after the first yellow fever vaccination. The receptor source for this set is a man aged 18 to 29 who received the YFV17D yellow fever vaccine.

This clonotype was counted at least ten times. The rearrangement links TRBV7-7 to TRBJ2-1; 7 bases line up with TRBD2. Germline CDR1 is SSHAT and CDR2 is FNYEAQ (reference sequence). V dropped 4 bases and J dropped 6; count of bases not matched to a gene: 3. The CDR3 runs to 13 residues. The CDR3 sequence is CASSSGLLNEQFF. The CDR3 nucleotides are TGTGCCAGCAGCTCGGGACTACTCAATGAGCAGTTCTTC. The full variable domain, with the rest looked up from reference TRBV7-7 and TRBJ2-1, is GAGVSQSPRYKVTKRGQDVTLRCDPISSHATLYWYQQALGQGPEFLTYFNYEAQPDKSGLPSDRFSAERPEGSISTLTIQRTEQRDSAMYRCASSSGLLNEQFFGPGTRLTVL.

V usage is TRBV28 and J usage is TRBJ1-2, with unresolved D. V lost 3 bases, J lost 5 bases, and 10 bases lay in between. CDR3 length: 13 amino acids. Germline CDR1 reads MDHEN; CDR2 reads SYDVKM. The CDR3 coding sequence is TGTGCCAGCAGTTTTGGGTCAGGATATGGCTACACCTTC. Translating gives CASSFGSGYGYTF.

This chain connects TRBV4-1 to TRBJ1-2; 8 bases align to TRBD1. V trimming: 1 base; J trimming: 2 bases; junction bases outside the gene matches: 12. From germline, CDR1 is MGHRA and CDR2 YSYEKL. The length of the CDR3 is 18 residues. The CDR3 protein is CASSQGLLDRDNNYGYTF. CDR3 bases: TGCGCCAGCAGCCAAGGACTCTTGGACAGGGATAACAACTATGGCTACACCTTC.

This clonotype was recorded a few times. The chain employs TRBV11-2 and TRBJ2-1; D not certain. V was trimmed by 7 bases and J by 1 base, leaving 11 bases between them. The germline V gene has CDR1 SGHAT and CDR2 FQNNGV. The length of the CDR3 is 14 residues. The CDR3 nucleotides are TGTGCCAGCACCCAAACTCTTTCCTACAATGAGCAGTTCTTC. This translates into CASTQTLSYNEQFF.

In this sample, this clonotype turned up many times. The rearrangement links TRBV7-3 to TRBJ2-3, with 8 bases aligning to TRBD1. This CDR3 is built from 15 residues. Germline V lookup: CDR1 SGHTA, CDR2 FQGTGA. The junction had 5 bases not matched to a gene; V was cut back by 5 bases and J by 1 base. CDR3 nucleotides: TGTGCCAGCAGCCGAGACAGGGGTGGCACAGATACGCAGTATTTT. Its translation: CASSRDRGGTDTQYF.

The CDR3 sequence: CASSTQTNTEAFF. The DNA of the CDR3 is TGTGCCAGCAGCACACAGACGAACACTGAAGCTTTCTTT. The chain combines TRBV7-8 with TRBJ1-1; D call uncertain. The CDR3 runs 13 residues. Germline CDR1 is SGHVS and CDR2 is FQNEAQ. The ends were cut back, 5 bases at V and 1 base at J, with 8 bases in the middle.

This clonotype was observed at least ten times. V is TRBV5-1 and J is TRBJ2-7, with a weak D call TRBD1 (6 bases). V was clipped by 1 base and J by 3 bases, with 32 bases between them. Germline V CDR1 and CDR2: SGHRS, YFSETQ. This CDR3 is 21 amino acids long. The CDR3 protein is CASSLSRRYMLGDQGFYEQYF. CDR3 nucleotide sequence: TGCGCCAGCAGCTTGAGTCGTCGTTATATGCTCGGAGACCAGGGGTTCTACGAGCAGTACTTC.

This clonotype turned up a few times. This sequence joins TRBV20-1 and TRBJ2-3, with TRBD2 identical over 10 bases. Germline-derived CDR1 and CDR2 are DFQATT and SNEGSKA (reference sequence). CDR3 length: 14 residues. Trimming cost V 8 bases and J 2 bases; bases outside gene matches: 7. The CDR3 nucleotides are TGCAGTCCCAGCGGGGGGGCCGACACAGATACGCAGTATTTT. This codes for CSPSGGADTDTQYF.

This clonotype was observed a handful of times. DNA for the CDR3: TGTGCCAGCTCACCCGGGCCGAAAGAGACCCAGTACTTC. Its protein product is CASSPGPKETQYF. The genes are TRBV18 and TRBJ2-5; D ambiguous. The V gene lost 3 bases and the J gene lost 3 bases, with 8 bases spanning the gap. Germline loops: CDR1 KGHSH, CDR2 LQKENI. There are 13 residues in the CDR3.

This clonotype was seen many times. The chain has TRBV12-3 or TRBV12-4 and TRBJ2-2; D gene unclear. The V and J ends lost 4 bases and 7 bases respectively, with 4 bases between them. CDR3 size: 11 residues. CDR3 sequence: CASSWGGELFF. The CDR3 DNA follows: TGTGCCAGCAGTTGGGGCGGGGAGCTGTTTTTT.

A few counts support this clonotype. The genes are TRBV24-1 and TRBJ2-5; 11 bases are a match to TRBD2. The CDR3 is 16 amino acids. Germline CDR1 and CDR2: KGHDR and SFDVKD. The trim removed 0 bases at V and 4 bases at J, leaving 3 bases unmatched. This chain's CDR3 is CATSDLASGGRETQYF. As DNA, the CDR3 is TGTGCCACCAGTGATTTGGCTAGCGGGGGGAGAGAGACCCAGTACTTC.

V gene TRBV15 combines with J gene TRBJ2-1; possible D gene TRBD2, 6 bases. The V and J ends lost 3 bases and 5 bases respectively, with 11 bases between them. This CDR3 has 14 amino acids. From germline, CDR1 is LNHNV and CDR2 YYDKDF (reference sequence). In nucleotides, the CDR3 is TGTGCCACCAGCAGGACGGACTACCACAATGAGCAGTTCTTC. It translates to CATSRTDYHNEQFF. Complete variable domain (other parts from reference TRBV15 and TRBJ2-1): DAMVIQNPRYQVTQFGKPVTLSCSQTLNHNVMYWYQQKSSQAPKLLFHYYDKDFNNEADTPDNFQSRRPNTSFCFLDIRSPGLGDTAMYLCATSRTDYHNEQFFGPGTRLTVL.

This clonotype showed up just a few times. The chain is built from TRBV7-2 and TRBJ2-4; D may be TRBD1 (6 bases). Per germline, CDR1 SGHTA and CDR2 FQGNSA. This CDR3 contains 15 residues. Trimming removed 7 bases from V and 1 base from J, with 14 bases in between. The CDR3 reads CASTPRQGAKNIQYF. Written as DNA, the CDR3 is TGTGCCAGCACCCCTAGGCAGGGGGCCAAAAACATTCAGTACTTC.

This clonotype has a count of ten or more. The rearrangement links TRBV5-1 to TRBJ2-5; D remains ambiguous. V lost 1 base and J 3 bases, leaving 1 base between the germline ends. This CDR3 contains 11 residues. Looked up from germline, CDR1 is SGHRS and CDR2 is YFSETQ. The CDR3 protein is CASSLKETQYF. The CDR3 DNA sequence: TGCGCCAGCAGCTTGAAAGAGACCCAGTACTTC.

Details on this clonotype: This may be a read error, as it is one base from a much larger clone. The CDR3 nucleotides read TGTGCCAACAGCTCCGGGACAGGCTGGGCCGGGGAGCTGTTTTTT. The encoded protein is CANSSGTGWAGELFF. The V gene is TRBV11-2, the J gene TRBJ2-2; the match to TRBD1 covers 8 bases. The CDR3 loop spans 15 amino acids. Per the germline V gene, CDR1 is SGHAT and CDR2 is FQNNGV.

This clonotype was seen a handful of times. This chain connects TRBV7-8 to TRBJ2-5, with a weak D call TRBD2 (6 bases). The CDR3 spans 14 residues. Looked up from germline, CDR1 is SGHVS and CDR2 is FQNEAQ. The V end lost 3 bases, the J end lost 5 bases, and 13 bases lay between the germline ends. The CDR3 DNA follows: TGTGCCAGCAGCTTCGGAAGGCGGGGCGAGACCCAGTACTTC. It specifies CASSFGRRGETQYF.

This clonotype showed up many times. V gene TRBV5-1 combines with J gene TRBJ2-1; 7 bases agree with TRBD2. The junction had 10 bases not matched to a gene; V was cut back by 4 bases and J by 0 bases. The CDR3 extends over 17 amino acids. Germline V CDR1 and CDR2: SGHRS, YFSETQ. The CDR3 bases are TGCGCCAGCAGCCCCAAAGCGGGGACCAGCTCCTACAATGAGCAGTTCTTC. It specifies CASSPKAGTSSYNEQFF.

The rearrangement joins TRBV9 to TRBJ1-5, with D possibly matching TRBD1 (5 bases). CDR1 is SGDLS and CDR2 is YYNGEE in the germline V gene. V lost 2 bases, J lost 3 bases, and 9 bases lay in between. The CDR3 consists of 14 residues. Here the CDR3 DNA reads TGTGCCAGCAGCGTTGACAGCAACAATCAGCCCCAGCATTTT. It is translated as CASSVDSNNQPQHF.

The chain combines TRBV6-1 with TRBJ1-4; possible D gene TRBD1, 6 bases. Germline V gene sequence: CDR1 MNHNS, CDR2 SASEGT. CDR3 length: 15 residues. Trimming cost V 2 bases and J 6 bases, with 13 bases left between them. This CDR3 is CASSESGKGDEKLFF. The CDR3 DNA is TGTGCCAGCAGTGAAAGCGGGAAGGGGGATGAAAAACTGTTTTTT.